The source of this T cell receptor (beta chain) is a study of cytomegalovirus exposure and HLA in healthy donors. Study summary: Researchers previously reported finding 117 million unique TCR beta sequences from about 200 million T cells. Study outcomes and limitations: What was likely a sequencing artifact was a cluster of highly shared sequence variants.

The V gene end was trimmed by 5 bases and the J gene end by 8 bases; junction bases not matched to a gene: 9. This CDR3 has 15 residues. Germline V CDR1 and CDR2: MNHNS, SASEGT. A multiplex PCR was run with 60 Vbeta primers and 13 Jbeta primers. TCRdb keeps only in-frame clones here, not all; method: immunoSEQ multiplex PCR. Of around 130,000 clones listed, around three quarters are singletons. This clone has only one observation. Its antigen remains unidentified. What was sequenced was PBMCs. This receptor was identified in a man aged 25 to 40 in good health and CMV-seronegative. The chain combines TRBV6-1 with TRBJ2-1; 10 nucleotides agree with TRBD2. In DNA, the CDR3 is TGTGCCAGCAGTCTTTGGGCTAGCGGGAGCTATGAGCAGTTCTTC. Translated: CASSLWASGSYEQFF.